Below are 27 T cell receptor beta chains sequenced from a single sample in a study of blood T cell repertoires in COVID-19. Sequencing was performed with immunoSEQ multiplex PCR; in TCRdb, only in-frame clones are kept and a portion is missing. The sample consists of 400,000 to 550,000 clones, about 89% of them appearing once. Sequencing input: peripheral blood. The receptor set was obtained from a woman aged 25 to 39 with acute or convalescent COVID-19.

This clone occurred once. The rearrangement links TRBV5-4 to TRBJ1-1, with D perhaps TRBD1 (6 bases). From germline, CDR1 is SGHNT and CDR2 YYREEE (reference sequence). The CDR3 consists of 15 residues. The V and J ends lost 1 base and 2 bases respectively, with 12 bases between them. The CDR3 protein is CASSLFQGYNTEAFF. CDR3 coding DNA: TGTGCCAGCAGCTTGTTTCAGGGGTATAACACTGAAGCTTTCTTT.

This rearrangement joins TRBV5-5 to TRBJ1-1; D possibly corresponds to TRBD1 (6 bases). V was cut by 8 bases and J by 5 bases, with 13 bases left in between. The CDR3 loop spans 12 amino acids. CDR1 is SGHKS, CDR2 YYEKEE, per germline (reference sequence). The CDR3 DNA sequence: TGTGCCAGTTTGTTGACAGGAACTGAAGCTTTCTTT. Protein sequence: CASLLTGTEAFF.

The chain employs TRBV2 and TRBJ2-5; 7 bases map to TRBD1. The CDR3 is made up of 13 amino acids. The germline V gene encodes CDR1 SNHLY and CDR2 FYNNEI. V lost 6 bases to trimming and J lost 13 bases; unmatched junction nucleotides: 14. CDR3 loop: CASRVIYRDSLYF. CDR3 nucleotides: TGTGCCAGCAGAGTGATATATAGGGACAGTTTGTACTTC.

The chain joins TRBV3-1 (or the pseudogene TRBV3-2) to TRBJ2-1; TRBD2 agrees at 9 bases. This CDR3 contains 15 residues. CDR1 and CDR2 from the germline V gene are LGHDT and YNNKEL (reference sequence). Trimming took 1 base from V and 7 from J; bases not matched to a gene: 5. This CDR3 is CASSQGSGGGNEQFF. CDR3 sequence (DNA): TGTGCCAGCAGCCAAGGTAGCGGGGGAGGAAATGAGCAGTTCTTC.

The J gene is TRBJ2-2, the V gene TRBV18, with no clear D. The germline CDR1 and CDR2 sequences are KGHSH and LQKENI. This CDR3 has 13 amino acids. Trimming stripped 3 bases from V and 4 bases from J, with 6 bases between. The CDR3 DNA sequence: TGTGCCAGCTCACCGAGTACCACCGGGGAGCTGTTTTTT. Protein: CASSPSTTGELFF.

The chain uses TRBV5-1 and TRBJ2-1, with TRBD2 matching over 7 bases. Trimming cost V 4 bases and J 0 bases; bases outside gene matches: 10. CDR1 is SGHRS and CDR2 is YFSETQ in the germline V gene. The CDR3 is 17 amino acids. CDR3 amino acids: CASSINLGGSSYNEQFF. Here the CDR3 DNA reads TGCGCCAGCAGCATCAATCTCGGCGGGAGCTCCTACAATGAGCAGTTCTTC.

This clone has only a few counts. This rearrangement joins TRBV5-1 to TRBJ2-7; the D gene is possibly TRBD1 (6 bases). The CDR3 consists of 16 residues. Germline loops: CDR1 SGHRS, CDR2 YFSETQ. Trimming removed 4 bases from V and 3 bases from J, with 20 bases in between. CDR3 sequence reads: CASSRGVGTPVYEQYF. The DNA of the CDR3 is TGCGCCAGCAGCAGAGGTGTCGGGACACCCGTCTACGAGCAGTACTTC.

V and J are TRBV27 and TRBJ2-3, with 7 bases that match TRBD2. The J segment lost 0 bases and the V segment lost 5 bases, leaving 8 bases of the junction unmatched. Germline V gene lookup returns CDR1 MNHEY and CDR2 SMNVEV (reference sequence). The CDR3 runs 16 residues. DNA for the CDR3: TGTGCCAGCAGTCTCCTAGCGGCCTCTAGCACAGATACGCAGTATTTT. It codes for CASSLLAASSTDTQYF.

The V gene is TRBV2, the J gene TRBJ1-2; D is undetermined. The germline CDR1 and CDR2 sequences are SNHLY and FYNNEI. This CDR3 has 14 amino acids. The V end lost 5 bases, the J end lost 6 bases, and 16 bases lay between the germline ends. The CDR3 sequence: CASSRNSQLDGYTF. The CDR3 DNA reads TGTGCCAGCAGTCGGAACAGCCAATTGGATGGCTACACCTTC.

The J gene is TRBJ1-6, the V gene TRBV7-9; 8 positions match TRBD1. The CDR3 contains 15 residues. Trimming cost V 4 bases and J 3 bases; bases outside gene matches: 2. Germline-derived CDR1 and CDR2 are SEHNR and FQNEAQ (reference sequence). CDR3 amino acids: CASSSGTGYNSPLHF. The CDR3, as DNA: TGTGCCAGCAGCTCCGGGACAGGCTATAATTCACCCCTCCACTTT.

V is TRBV6-6 and J is TRBJ1-6; D uncertain. V lost 7 bases, J lost 9 bases, and 16 bases lay in between. The CDR3 sequence is 14 residues long. Germline V gene data show CDR1 as MNHNY and CDR2 as SVGAGI (reference sequence). The CDR3 DNA follows: TGTGCCAGCACCTGGACCCGGGAGGGTTCACCCCTCCACTTT. This encodes CASTWTREGSPLHF.

The chain carries TRBV27 and TRBJ1-6, with a possible D match to TRBD1 (5 bases). Trimming stripped 6 bases from V and 6 bases from J, with 12 bases between. Germline V gene sequence: CDR1 MNHEY, CDR2 SMNVEV (reference sequence). This CDR3 has 14 amino acids. CDR3 bases: TGTGCCAGCAGGGGGGGTTCGCTTAATTCACCCCTCCACTTT. Translation gives CASRGGSLNSPLHF.

This clone showed up many times. The chain employs TRBV4-2 and TRBJ1-4; TRBD1 matches 8 bases. The germline gives CDR1 LGHNA, CDR2 YNFKEQ. The CDR3 sequence is 15 residues long. The junction had 4 bases not matched to a gene; V was cut back by 0 bases and J by 7 bases. The CDR3 spells CASSQDRGRAEKLFF. The CDR3, as DNA: TGTGCCAGCAGCCAAGACAGGGGGCGCGCTGAAAAACTGTTTTTT.

The chain recombines TRBV7-3 with TRBJ1-1; D might be TRBD1 (5 bases). There are 13 residues in the CDR3. Germline values: CDR1 SGHTA, CDR2 FQGTGA. Trimming removed 5 bases at V and 1 base at J, with 8 bases between. This CDR3 reads CASSPRGNTEAFF. CDR3 DNA: TGTGCCAGCAGCCCTAGGGGGAACACTGAAGCTTTCTTT.

This chain uses TRBV10-3 with TRBJ1-3; 8 bases are a match to TRBD1. Per germline, CDR1 ENHRY and CDR2 SYGVKD. The CDR3 sequence is 15 residues long. The V gene end was trimmed by 3 bases and the J gene end by 3 bases; junction bases not matched to a gene: 4. The CDR3 bases are TGTGCCATCAGTGACCCGGACAGGGTTGGAAACACCATATATTTT. This encodes CAISDPDRVGNTIYF.

This chain uses TRBV18 with TRBJ1-4; maybe TRBD1 (5 bases). CDR1 is KGHSH, CDR2 LQKENI, per germline. This CDR3 contains 15 residues. Trimming cost V 1 base and J 5 bases, with 11 bases left between them. This chain's CDR3 is CASSPLTAGNEKLFF. The CDR3 nucleotides read TGTGCCAGCTCACCACTGACAGCCGGAAATGAAAAACTGTTTTTT. Filled out from reference TRBV18 and TRBJ1-4, the complete variable domain reads NAGVMQNPRHLVRRRGQEARLRCSPMKGHSHVYWYRQLPEEGLKFMVYLQKENIIDESGMPKERFSAEFPKEGPSILRIQQVVRGDSAAYFCASSPLTAGNEKLFFGSGTQLSVL.

V and J are TRBV5-1 and TRBJ1-1, with D possibly TRBD1 on 5 matching bases. Looked up from germline, CDR1 is SGHRS and CDR2 is YFSETQ. Trimming pared 2 bases from V and 3 bases from J, leaving 14 bases between. This CDR3 spans 15 amino acids. As DNA, the CDR3 is TGCGCCAGCAGCTTCACAGGAGGAGGGGACACTGAAGCTTTCTTT. Residues: CASSFTGGGDTEAFF.

The chain couples TRBV7-9 to TRBJ2-7, with D perhaps matching TRBD2 (6 bases). This CDR3 comprises 15 residues. Per the germline V gene, CDR1 is SEHNR and CDR2 is FQNEAQ (reference sequence). V was shortened by 1 base and J by 2 bases, with 12 bases between the two germline ends. The CDR3 loop reads CASSLGATSPYEQYF. The CDR3, as DNA: TGTGCCAGCAGCTTAGGGGCAACTAGCCCCTACGAGCAGTACTTC.

This clone appeared a few times. The chain carries TRBV7-2 and TRBJ2-1; TRBD2 matches 8 bases. The junction had 6 bases not matched to a gene; V was cut back by 5 bases and J by 3 bases. Germline-derived CDR1 and CDR2 are SGHTA and FQGNSA. The CDR3 is 15 amino acids. The CDR3 sequence is CASSPGSGGYNEQFF. In DNA form, the CDR3 reads TGTGCCAGCAGCCCCGGGAGCGGGGGCTACAATGAGCAGTTCTTC.

The genes are TRBV6-5 and TRBJ2-7, with D possibly matching TRBD1 (6 bases). The length of the CDR3 is 13 residues. The V end was cut by 10 bases, the J end by 6 bases, with 19 bases between. Per germline, CDR1 MNHEY and CDR2 SVGAGI. The CDR3 spells CATPASTGIEQYF. The CDR3 DNA is TGTGCCACTCCTGCCTCGACAGGTATCGAGCAGTACTTC.

The chain couples TRBV5-8 to TRBJ1-5; 8 positions agree with TRBD1. CDR3 length: 16 residues. Unmatched junction bases numbered 9, after V lost 1 base and J lost 6 bases. The germline V gene encodes CDR1 SGHTS and CDR2 YDEGEE. The CDR3 loop is CASSLMGGQGSQPQHF. The CDR3 DNA follows: TGTGCCAGCAGCTTGATGGGAGGACAGGGAAGTCAGCCCCAGCATTTT.

This chain connects TRBV3-1 (or the pseudogene TRBV3-2) to TRBJ2-7; D call uncertain. There are 14 residues in the CDR3. Germline V CDR1 and CDR2: LGHDT, YNNKEL (reference sequence). Trimming pared 3 bases from V and 1 base from J, leaving 10 bases between. The CDR3, as DNA: TGTGCCAGCAGCCATTCGCCAGGTTCCTACGAGCAGTACTTC. It yields the protein CASSHSPGSYEQYF.

The chain couples TRBV2 to TRBJ2-3; no definite D call. Trimming removed 2 bases from V and 2 bases from J, with 11 bases in between. CDR3 length: 15 amino acids. CDR1 is SNHLY and CDR2 is FYNNEI in the germline V gene. The CDR3 loop is CASSEPHSFTDTQYF. The CDR3 region has the DNA TGTGCCAGCAGTGAACCTCACTCTTTCACAGATACGCAGTATTTT.

This chain joins TRBV5-5 and TRBJ1-2, with D perhaps matching TRBD1 (5 bases). The CDR3 sequence is 13 residues long. Germline V lookup: CDR1 SGHKS, CDR2 YYEKEE (reference sequence). Trimming cost V 5 bases and J 3 bases, with 11 bases left between them. CDR3 bases: TGTGCCAGCAGTTCGACAGTATACTATGGCTACACCTTC. Its protein product is CASSSTVYYGYTF.

The rearrangement uses TRBV6-6 and TRBJ2-6; TRBD1 might be the D (5 bases). The germline V and J ends were trimmed by 5 bases and 0 bases, with 14 bases remaining between them. Germline CDR1 MNHNY, CDR2 SVGAGI (reference sequence). The CDR3 contains 17 residues. This CDR3 is CASSQTFDSSGANVLTF. The CDR3 DNA follows: TGTGCCAGCAGTCAAACGTTTGACAGCTCTGGGGCCAACGTCCTGACTTTC.

The chain combines TRBV6-1 with TRBJ2-5; 9 bases fit TRBD2. V lost 2 bases to trimming and J lost 5 bases; unmatched junction nucleotides: 9. The germline V gene has CDR1 MNHNS and CDR2 SASEGT. CDR3 size: 16 residues. CDR3 coding DNA: TGTGCCAGCAGTGAAACTTCGACTAGCGGAAGGGAGACCCAGTACTTC. It codes for CASSETSTSGRETQYF.

The chain carries TRBV5-1 and TRBJ1-2; D remains ambiguous. The CDR3 loop spans 15 amino acids. The germline V and J ends were trimmed by 0 bases and 2 bases, with 11 bases remaining between them. Germline-derived CDR1 and CDR2 are SGHRS and YFSETQ. This chain's CDR3 is CASSLVGNRNYGYTF. The CDR3 bases are TGCGCCAGCAGCTTGGTCGGGAACAGAAACTATGGCTACACCTTC.